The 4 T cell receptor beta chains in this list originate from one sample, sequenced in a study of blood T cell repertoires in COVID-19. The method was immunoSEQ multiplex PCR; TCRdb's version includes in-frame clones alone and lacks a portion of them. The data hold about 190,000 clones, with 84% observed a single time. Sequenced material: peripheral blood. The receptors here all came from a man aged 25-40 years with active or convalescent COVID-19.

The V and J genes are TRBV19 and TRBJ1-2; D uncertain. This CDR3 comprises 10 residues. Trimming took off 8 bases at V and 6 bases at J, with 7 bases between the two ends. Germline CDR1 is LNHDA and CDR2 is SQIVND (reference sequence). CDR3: CASGSDGYTF. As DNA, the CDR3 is TGTGCCAGTGGTTCGGATGGCTACACCTTC.

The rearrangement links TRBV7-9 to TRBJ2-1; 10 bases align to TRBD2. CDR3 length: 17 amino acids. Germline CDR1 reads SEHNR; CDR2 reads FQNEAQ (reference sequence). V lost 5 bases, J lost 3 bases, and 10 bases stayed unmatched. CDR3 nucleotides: TGTGCCAGCAGCGACAGACTAGCGGGTGAGGTCTACAATGAGCAGTTCTTC. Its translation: CASSDRLAGEVYNEQFF.

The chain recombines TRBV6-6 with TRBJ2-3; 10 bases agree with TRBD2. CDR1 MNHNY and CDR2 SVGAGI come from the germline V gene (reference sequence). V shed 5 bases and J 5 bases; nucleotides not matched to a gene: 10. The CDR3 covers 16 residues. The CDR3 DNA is TGTGCCAGCAGTACCGAGCGGGGGGGCCGGGGAGATACGCAGTATTTT. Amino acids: CASSTERGGRGDTQYF.

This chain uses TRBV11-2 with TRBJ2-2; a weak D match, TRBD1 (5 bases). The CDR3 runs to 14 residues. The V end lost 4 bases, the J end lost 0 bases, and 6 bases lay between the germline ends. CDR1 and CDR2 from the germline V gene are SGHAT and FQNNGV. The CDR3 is CASSSTANTGELFF. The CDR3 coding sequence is TGTGCCAGCAGCTCGACAGCGAACACCGGGGAGCTGTTTTTT.